A single sample is the source of the 10 T cell receptor beta chains below, sequenced in a study of blood T cells in healthy people across ages. Primed by a sample-barcoded 5' primer and a J-beta primer mix, a second PCR proceeded for 7 to 11 cycles. TCRdb redid the calling of the 5' RACE reads with MiXCR, one entry per CDR3 protein. The sample lists roughly 700,000 distinct CDR3 sequences, approximately 30% occurring once. Sequencing input: blood. These receptors all stem from a woman aged 80 or over in good health.

This clonotype occurred many times. J is TRBJ1-1 and V is TRBV9; tentative D call: TRBD1 (5 bases). The CDR3 covers 15 residues. CDR1 is SGDLS, CDR2 YYNGEE, per germline. With 0 bases removed from V and 1 base from J, the gap between germline ends came to 10 bases. The CDR3 coding sequence is TGTGCCAGCAGCGTAGCGGGGGTCGGGAACACTGAAGCTTTCTTT. Its translation is CASSVAGVGNTEAFF.

In its sample, this clonotype was seen many times. The CDR3 DNA sequence: TGCAGTGCTAGCGCCGGACTAGCGGGGACCACCTACGAGCAGTACTTC. Encoded protein: CSASAGLAGTTYEQYF. The chain recombines TRBV20-1 with TRBJ2-7; 12 bases are shared with TRBD2. The CDR3 consists of 16 residues. Looked up from germline, CDR1 is DFQATT and CDR2 is SNEGSKA (reference sequence). J gave up 2 bases and V 3 bases, and 8 bases lay outside the gene matches.

Many counts were recorded for this clonotype. The rearrangement links TRBV7-8 to TRBJ2-1; 7 bases are shared with TRBD1. Germline V lookup: CDR1 SGHVS, CDR2 FQNEAQ. With 1 base clipped from V and 10 bases from J, the junction kept 10 bases outside the gene matches. This CDR3 contains 15 residues. CDR3 amino acids: CASSLGGRGSGEQFF. Written as DNA, the CDR3 is TGTGCCAGCAGCTTAGGAGGCAGGGGGTCGGGGGAGCAGTTCTTC. Based on the CDR3 plus reference TRBV7-8 and TRBJ2-1, the full variable domain is GAGVSQSPRYKVAKRGQDVALRCDPISGHVSLFWYQQALGQGPEFLTYFQNEAQLDKSGLPSDRFFAERPEGSVSTLKIQRTQQEDSAVYLCASSLGGRGSGEQFFGPGTRLTVL.

The CDR3 DNA reads as TGCGCCAGCAGCCAAGAAGGGACAGGGCGGACTGAAGCTTTCTTT. Encoded protein: CASSQEGTGRTEAFF. The chain couples TRBV4-1 to TRBJ1-1; TRBD1 matches 9 bases. Germline V gene data show CDR1 as MGHRA and CDR2 as YSYEKL. The CDR3 length is 15 residues. The V and J ends lost 0 bases and 5 bases, in that order; junction bases with no gene match: 4.

The V and J genes are TRBV12-3 or TRBV12-4 and TRBJ2-5; maybe TRBD1 (5 bases). The CDR3 contains 15 residues. Trimming cost V 3 bases and J 2 bases, with 13 bases left between them. The CDR3 is CASSFGPTVQETQYF. The CDR3 coding sequence is TGTGCCAGCAGTTTTGGTCCGACAGTTCAAGAGACCCAGTACTTC.

The chain uses TRBV18 and TRBJ1-2; no clear D gene. The CDR3 extends over 14 amino acids. Germline CDR1 and CDR2: KGHSH and LQKENI. V was shortened by 0 bases and J by 2 bases, with 7 bases between the two germline ends. CDR3 sequence reads: CASSPPAENYGYTF. CDR3 DNA sequence: TGTGCCAGCTCACCACCCGCAGAAAACTATGGCTACACCTTC.

Here the CDR3 reads CSARDGDYGYTF. In nucleotides, the CDR3 is TGCAGTGCTAGAGATGGCGACTATGGCTACACCTTC. The V call is TRBV20-1, the J call TRBJ1-2; D ambiguous. Germline CDR1 reads DFQATT; CDR2 reads SNEGSKA (reference sequence). The CDR3 loop spans 12 amino acids. V was clipped by 0 bases and J by 3 bases, with 5 bases between them.

Turning to this clonotype: One base away lies a much larger clone, so this may be a sequencing read error. V gene TRBV5-1 combines with J gene TRBJ2-3; D is possibly TRBD2 (5 bases). The CDR3 runs 16 residues. Germline CDR1 SGHRS, CDR2 YFSETQ. The CDR3 reads CAGSLGADTSTDTQYF. The CDR3 region has the DNA TGCGCCGGCAGCTTGGGAGCGGATACTAGCACAGATACGCAGTATTTT.

This clonotype appeared a single time. This may come from a read error, since a much larger clone is one base off. The V call is TRBV7-9, the J call TRBJ2-1; a weak D match, TRBD1 (5 bases). The CDR3 consists of 14 residues. Germline CDR1 SEHNR, CDR2 FQNEAQ (reference sequence). The V and J ends lost 8 bases and 2 bases respectively, with 13 bases between them. The CDR3: CASGSGQPYNEQFF. In DNA, the CDR3 is TGTGCCAGCGGGTCAGGGCAGCCCTACAATGAGCAGTTCTTC.

At least ten counts were recorded for this clonotype. The V and J genes are TRBV30 and TRBJ2-1; possibly TRBD1 for D (5 bases). The germline V and J ends were trimmed by 0 bases and 5 bases, with 14 bases remaining between them. The CDR3 is 15 residues long. Germline V gene lookup returns CDR1 GTSNPN and CDR2 SVGIG (reference sequence). The CDR3 bases are TGTGCCTGGAGTGTAATTAGCAGGGTACACAATGAGCAGTTCTTC. Residues: CAWSVISRVHNEQFF.